The clone carrying this T cell receptor beta chain has a handful of counts. Its specificity is not known. The sample comes from a study of blood T cells in healthy people across ages. A sample-barcoded 5' primer and a J-beta primer mix were used in a second PCR of roughly 6 to 11 cycles. TCRdb reprocessed the 5' RACE reads with MiXCR, giving one entry per CDR3 protein. The sample lists 910,000 or so distinct CDR3 sequences, approximately 50% occurring once. Germline loops: CDR1 SGHRS, CDR2 YFSETQ. This CDR3 contains 16 residues. V lost 7 bases and J lost 4; bases outside the gene matches: 11. Study-wide results and limits: A roughly linear age-dependent decrease characterized TCR beta diversity per million T cells.

The TCR was taken from a woman aged 55-75 years in good health. V gene TRBV5-1 combines with J gene TRBJ2-6; 7 bases align to TRBD1. Sequenced material: blood. Written as DNA, the CDR3 is TGCGCCAGCTGGCTAGAGGGGGCGTTAGGGGCCAACGTCCTGACTTTC. Translating it yields CASWLEGALGANVLTF. Full variable domain (missing parts from reference TRBV5-1 and TRBJ2-6): KAGVTQTPRYLIKTRGQQVTLSCSPISGHRSVSWYQQTPGQGLQFLFEYFSETQRNKGNFPGRFSGRQFSNSRSEMNVSTLELGDSALYLCASWLEGALGANVLTFGAGSRLTVL.